These 20 T cell receptor beta chains originate from one sample sequenced in a study of T cell repertoires in cytomegalovirus infection (dated by TCRdb to about 2019). These receptors are not linked to any known antigen. In the paper's terms, the treatment or condition label means: in vitro stimulation with specific CMV peptide epitopes to enrich CMV-specific T cells. Reads for this sample came from an Illumina HiSeq 1500. TCRdb handled the public reads itself, with Q25 trimming in fastp and clone calling in MiXCR, and kept productive beta chains. Each CDR3 protein appears once, grouped with its most common genes and DNA. The sample profile shows 110,000 or so distinct CDR3 sequences; about 33% of them were found once. The top ten clones comprise 35% to 50% of the sample. The source material was CD8+ T cells from cultured PBMCs, sampled from culture after CMV antigen stimulation. The receptors were gathered from a human donor in good health (CMV status not recorded). Some clones in this sample may be carry-over from other donors' samples.

CDR3 protein: CASRPSVGGNQPQHF. For the CDR3, the DNA is TGTGCCAGTAGGCCCTCGGTTGGGGGCAATCAGCCCCAGCATTTT. This sequence joins TRBV19 and TRBJ1-5; no definite D call. The V end was cut by 6 bases, the J end by 2 bases, with 14 bases between. The CDR3 runs to 15 residues. Germline CDR1 reads LNHDA; CDR2 reads SQIVND (reference sequence).

This clonotype appeared a few times. The V gene is TRBV5-4, the J gene TRBJ1-2; unclear D gene. Germline V gene lookup returns CDR1 SGHNT and CDR2 YYREEE (reference sequence). This CDR3 contains 12 residues. V shed 3 bases and J shed 4 bases, with 7 bases lying between them. The CDR3 DNA reads TGTGCCAGCAGCTCAACGGTCTATGGCTACACCTTC. Its protein product is CASSSTVYGYTF.

The V and J genes are TRBV19 and TRBJ2-3; 7 nucleotides line up with TRBD1. Germline CDR1 LNHDA, CDR2 SQIVND (reference sequence). The CDR3 loop spans 15 amino acids. V trimming: 4 bases; J trimming: 0 bases; junction bases outside the gene matches: 4. CDR3 in DNA: TGTGCCAGTAGTAGCCGGGACAGAAGCACAGATACGCAGTATTTT. It encodes CASSSRDRSTDTQYF.

The chain recombines TRBV6-6 with TRBJ1-5, with D hard to call. The CDR3 is made up of 12 amino acids. CDR1 MNHNY and CDR2 SVGAGI come from the germline V gene (reference sequence). The V and J ends lost 10 bases and 3 bases respectively, with 10 bases between them. CDR3 amino acids: CATGVVNQPQHF. DNA for the CDR3: TGTGCCACCGGTGTAGTCAATCAGCCCCAGCATTTT.

This clonotype was found a few times. The chain joins TRBV28 to TRBJ2-7; 8 bases fit TRBD1. The CDR3 covers 15 residues. From germline, CDR1 is MDHEN and CDR2 SYDVKM. With 7 bases clipped from V and 4 bases from J, the junction kept 12 bases outside the gene matches. The CDR3 loop is CASIRKGTGLYEQYF. CDR3 nucleotides: TGTGCCAGCATAAGGAAGGGGACAGGACTTTACGAGCAGTACTTC.

In its sample, this clonotype was seen a few times. The rearrangement links TRBV27 to TRBJ1-6; D not resolved. The ends were cut back, 0 bases at V and 4 bases at J, with 13 bases in the middle. The CDR3 contains 17 residues. In germline, CDR1 is MNHEY, CDR2 SMNVEV (reference sequence). CDR3 in DNA: TGTGCCAGCAGTTTATCCCCCCAGAAAACGTATAATTCACCCCTCCACTTT. This gives the protein CASSLSPQKTYNSPLHF.

This clonotype has just a few counts. The chain uses TRBV6-1 and TRBJ1-5; TRBD1 matches at 7 bases. Germline CDR1 and CDR2: MNHNS and SASEGT. With V trimmed by 3 bases and J by 0 bases, 11 bases remained unmatched. The CDR3 spans 18 residues. The CDR3 bases are TGTGCCAGCAGTGACGACAGGGACGGCGGTTATAGCAATCAGCCCCAGCATTTT. Translation gives CASSDDRDGGYSNQPQHF.

This clonotype was found once. The rearrangement links TRBV11-2 to TRBJ2-7, with D perhaps assigned TRBD1 or TRBD2 (6 bases each). Germline V gene lookup returns CDR1 SGHAT and CDR2 FQNNGV. This CDR3 has 14 amino acids. Trimming removed 4 bases at V and 4 bases at J, with 14 bases between. The CDR3 nucleotides read TGTGCCAGCAGCTCCCTCGGGGGCCGGTACGAGCAGTACTTC. Translated, it gives CASSSLGGRYEQYF.

The rearrangement links TRBV7-2 to TRBJ2-2, with 13 bases that match TRBD2. This CDR3 comprises 16 residues. Per the germline V gene, CDR1 is SGHTA and CDR2 is FQGNSA. With V trimmed by 5 bases and J by 6 bases, 6 bases remained unmatched. In DNA form, the CDR3 reads TGTGCCAGCAGCCAGACTAGCGGGGGGCCGGCCGGGGAGCTGTTTTTT. Amino acids: CASSQTSGGPAGELFF.

This chain links TRBV7-9 with TRBJ2-2; D may be TRBD1 or TRBD2 (5 bases each). There are 16 residues in the CDR3. Germline CDR1 and CDR2: SEHNR and FQNEAQ (reference sequence). The ends were cut back, 6 bases at V and 0 bases at J, with 14 bases in the middle. In DNA form, the CDR3 reads TGTGCCAGCAGGACCCGGGACCCAACGAACACCGGGGAGCTGTTTTTT. Its translation is CASRTRDPTNTGELFF. Combining the CDR3 with reference TRBV7-9 and TRBJ2-2 gives the whole variable domain DTGVSQNPRHKITKRGQNVTFRCDPISEHNRLYWYRQTLGQGPEFLTYFQNEAQLEKSRLLSDRFSAERPKGSFSTLEIQRTEQGDSAMYLCASRTRDPTNTGELFFGEGSRLTVL.

The chain employs TRBV4-1 and TRBJ2-2, with 7 bases identical to TRBD2. Germline trimming cut 0 bases from V and 5 bases from J; bases unmatched to any gene: 12. Germline lookup yields CDR1 MGHRA and CDR2 YSYEKL. This CDR3 has 18 amino acids. The DNA of the CDR3 is TGCGCCAGCAGCCAAGATGGGGGACTATTTATAGTTACCGGGGAGCTGTTTTTT. Its translation is CASSQDGGLFIVTGELFF.

This clonotype was observed a handful of times. The V gene is TRBV7-9, the J gene TRBJ1-5; no clear D. The CDR3 is 12 residues long. The germline V and J ends were trimmed by 2 bases and 9 bases, with 8 bases remaining between them. Germline-derived CDR1 and CDR2 are SEHNR and FQNEAQ (reference sequence). CDR3 protein: CASSLPRGPQHF. CDR3 bases: TGTGCCAGCAGCTTACCCAGAGGGCCCCAGCATTTT.

The chain recombines TRBV5-1 with TRBJ2-7; 9 bases are a match to TRBD2. Germline lookup yields CDR1 SGHRS and CDR2 YFSETQ. The CDR3 contains 14 residues. V shed 6 bases, J shed 4 bases, and the junction held 8 bases outside the gene matches. CDR3 residues: CASTSFSGGYEQYF. CDR3 nucleotides: TGCGCCAGCACATCTTTTAGCGGGGGATACGAGCAGTACTTC.

This chain connects TRBV12-3 or TRBV12-4 to TRBJ2-1, with 7 bases that match TRBD1. This CDR3 region has 17 residues. The V gene end was trimmed by 5 bases and the J gene end by 7 bases; junction bases not matched to a gene: 17. CDR3 sequence: CASSTTTPITGENEQFF. The CDR3 DNA follows: TGTGCCAGCAGTACTACAACCCCCATCACAGGGGAGAATGAGCAGTTCTTC.

This rearrangement joins TRBV14 to TRBJ2-2, with TRBD2 matching 8 bases. Per the germline V gene, CDR1 is SGHDN and CDR2 is FVKESK. This CDR3 is built from 15 residues. Trimming removed 4 bases from V and 7 bases from J; junction bases left unmatched: 8. CDR3 in amino acids: CASSRSGGPNGELFF. The CDR3, as DNA: TGTGCCAGCAGCCGAAGCGGGGGCCCGAACGGGGAGCTGTTTTTT.

The chain links TRBV20-1 to TRBJ2-7; weak D call: TRBD2 (5 bases). The germline V and J ends were trimmed by 1 base and 2 bases, with 12 bases remaining between them. Germline V gives CDR1 DFQATT, CDR2 SNEGSKA (reference sequence). The CDR3 runs to 14 residues. The CDR3, as DNA: TGCAGTGCTAGAGCGGGGTACACCCCCTACGAGCAGTACTTC. It is translated as CSARAGYTPYEQYF.

This clonotype was counted only a few times. The chain joins TRBV13 to TRBJ2-1; D gene uncertain. The V gene's germline CDR1 is PRHDT and CDR2 FYEKMQ (reference sequence). The CDR3 is 12 amino acids. V was cut by 0 bases and J by 10 bases, with 7 bases left in between. CDR3 loop: CASSLGPTEQFF. The CDR3 region has the DNA TGTGCCAGCAGCTTAGGCCCGACAGAGCAGTTCTTC. The full variable domain, with the rest looked up from reference TRBV13 and TRBJ2-1, is AAGVIQSPRHLIKEKRETATLKCYPIPRHDTVYWYQQGPGQDPQFLISFYEKMQSDKGSIPDRFSAQQFSDYHSELNMSSLELGDSALYFCASSLGPTEQFFGPGTRLTVL.

The V and J genes are TRBV7-6 and TRBJ2-1; D remains ambiguous. The CDR3 spans 11 residues. Germline-derived CDR1 and CDR2 are SGHVS and FNYEAQ. The V end was cut by 5 bases, the J end by 5 bases, with 4 bases between. The CDR3 sequence is CASSQDNEQFF. DNA of the CDR3: TGTGCCAGCAGCCAGGACAATGAGCAGTTCTTC.

The rearrangement joins TRBV5-6 to TRBJ2-1, with a tentative D call TRBD1 (6 bases). Trimming left V 3 bases short and J 2 bases short, with 15 bases between. The CDR3 covers 16 residues. Germline loops: CDR1 SGHDT, CDR2 YYEEEE. The CDR3 region has the DNA TGTGCCAGCAGCTCCCGGACAGTCGGCCCCTACAATGAGCAGTTCTTC. The encoded protein is CASSSRTVGPYNEQFF.

This clonotype was observed a few times. The CDR3 region is CSATTSGGLTGELFF. As DNA, the CDR3 is TGCAGTGCTACCACTAGCGGGGGGTTAACCGGGGAGCTGTTTTTT. The gene calls are TRBV20-1 and TRBJ2-2; TRBD2 matches 12 bases. V shed 4 bases and J 5 bases; nucleotides not matched to a gene: 5. Germline CDR1 and CDR2: DFQATT and SNEGSKA (reference sequence). This CDR3 comprises 15 residues.